This entry lists 20 T cell receptor beta chains sequenced from one sample in a study of cytomegalovirus exposure and HLA in healthy donors. Primers: 60 Vbeta forward and 13 Jbeta reverse. Method: immunoSEQ multiplex PCR; TCRdb's copy keeps in-frame clones and lacks some. The profile shows 130,000 or so clones, over 75% of them singletons. Sample: PBMCs. The source is a male donor in good health and CMV-seropositive.

The chain carries TRBV5-1 and TRBJ2-7, with a weak D call TRBD2 (5 bases). The CDR3 is 16 amino acids. Germline V gene sequence: CDR1 SGHRS, CDR2 YFSETQ. Trimming stripped 0 bases from V and 0 bases from J, with 13 bases between. The CDR3 loop reads CASSLASRASSYEQYF. For the CDR3, the DNA is TGCGCCAGCAGCTTGGCCTCGAGGGCCAGCTCCTACGAGCAGTACTTC.

This clone occurred a few times. This chain uses TRBV4-2 with TRBJ1-2; D perhaps matches TRBD1 (5 bases). V was shortened by 3 bases and J by 8 bases, with 13 bases between the two germline ends. This CDR3 spans 13 amino acids. Germline values: CDR1 LGHNA, CDR2 YNFKEQ. The CDR3 coding sequence is TGTGCCAGCAGCCAGGGGCGGGAGGACGGCTACACCTTC. Residues: CASSQGREDGYTF.

The CDR3 is CASSVGTGSSFDTQYF. CDR3 bases: TGTGCCAGCAGCGTAGGGACAGGGAGTTCTTTCGATACGCAGTATTTT. The genes are TRBV9 and TRBJ2-3, with 8 nucleotides matching TRBD1. The germline V gene encodes CDR1 SGDLS and CDR2 YYNGEE. V shed 0 bases and J 6 bases; nucleotides not matched to a gene: 9. The CDR3 consists of 16 residues.

The chain couples TRBV7-9 to TRBJ1-4, with no clear D. Germline V gene sequence: CDR1 SEHNR, CDR2 FQNEAQ (reference sequence). This CDR3 is built from 15 residues. V was shortened by 5 bases and J by 3 bases, with 13 bases between the two germline ends. The CDR3 DNA sequence: TGTGCCAGCAGCCCGGGTGGCAGCGCTAATGAAAAACTGTTTTTT. It translates to CASSPGGSANEKLFF. The full variable domain, completed using reference TRBV7-9 and TRBJ1-4, is DTGVSQNPRHKITKRGQNVTFRCDPISEHNRLYWYRQTLGQGPEFLTYFQNEAQLEKSRLLSDRFSAERPKGSFSTLEIQRTEQGDSAMYLCASSPGGSANEKLFFGSGTQLSVL.

This clone has more than one count but fewer than ten. The gene calls are TRBV15 and TRBJ2-7; weak D call: TRBD1 (5 bases). V was clipped by 8 bases and J by 5 bases, with 16 bases between them. The length of the CDR3 is 13 residues. Germline-derived CDR1 and CDR2 are LNHNV and YYDKDF (reference sequence). The CDR3 region is CATEMQGGHEQYF. CDR3 coding DNA: TGTGCCACCGAGATGCAGGGTGGACACGAGCAGTACTTC. The full variable domain, with the rest looked up from reference TRBV15 and TRBJ2-7, is DAMVIQNPRYQVTQFGKPVTLSCSQTLNHNVMYWYQQKSSQAPKLLFHYYDKDFNNEADTPDNFQSRRPNTSFCFLDIRSPGLGDTAMYLCATEMQGGHEQYFGPGTRLTVT.

The chain couples TRBV5-1 to TRBJ2-7; 9 nucleotides agree with TRBD1. Germline lookup yields CDR1 SGHRS and CDR2 YFSETQ. Germline trimming cut 4 bases from V and 2 bases from J; bases unmatched to any gene: 4. The length of the CDR3 is 14 residues. CDR3 sequence (DNA): TGCGCCAGCAGCGGGGGACAGGGTCCCTACGAGCAGTACTTC. Protein: CASSGGQGPYEQYF.

The V call is TRBV5-5, the J call TRBJ2-1; weak D call: TRBD2 (6 bases). The germline V gene has CDR1 SGHKS and CDR2 YYEKEE (reference sequence). CDR3 length: 15 residues. The ends were cut back, 0 bases at V and 7 bases at J, with 14 bases in the middle. CDR3 region: CASSLVADRVNEQFF. The CDR3 bases are TGTGCCAGCAGCTTGGTAGCGGACCGGGTGAATGAGCAGTTCTTC.

The chain joins TRBV5-1 to TRBJ2-1; 10 positions agree with TRBD2. This CDR3 comprises 16 residues. CDR1 SGHRS and CDR2 YFSETQ come from the germline V gene. The J segment lost 4 bases and the V segment lost 4 bases, leaving 8 bases of the junction unmatched. The CDR3 loop is CASSLLNSGGYNEQFF. In DNA, the CDR3 is TGCGCCAGCAGCCTTCTTAATAGCGGGGGGTACAATGAGCAGTTCTTC.

V gene TRBV6-6 combines with J gene TRBJ1-1; D might be TRBD1 (5 bases). Trimming removed 5 bases from V and 5 bases from J, with 12 bases in between. The CDR3 has 13 residues. Germline loops: CDR1 MNHNY, CDR2 SVGAGI (reference sequence). The CDR3 sequence: CASSPRGSTEAFF. The DNA of the CDR3 is TGTGCCAGCAGTCCCCGGGGGAGTACTGAAGCTTTCTTT.

This clone was observed a single time. At one boundary the junction diverges from the germline segment, which might be a read error. The V call is TRBV30, the J call TRBJ2-6, with D possibly being TRBD1 (6 bases). The CDR3 covers 12 residues. The germline gives CDR1 GTSNPN, CDR2 SVGIG (reference sequence). The CDR3 loop is CAWALGANGLTF. The CDR3 region has the DNA TGTGCCTGGGCATTGGGGGCCAACGGCCTGACTTTC.

This chain connects TRBV5-5 to TRBJ2-7, with D possibly being TRBD1 (5 bases). The germline V gene encodes CDR1 SGHKS and CDR2 YYEKEE (reference sequence). V dropped 0 bases and J dropped 0 bases, with 10 bases sitting between them. This CDR3 has 15 amino acids. CDR3 region: CASSLAGPNSYEQYF. The CDR3, as DNA: TGTGCCAGCAGCTTGGCAGGGCCTAACTCCTACGAGCAGTACTTC. The variable domain in full, with the rest retrieved from reference TRBV5-5 and TRBJ2-7, is DAGVTQSPTHLIKTRGQQVTLRCSPISGHKSVSWYQQVLGQGPQFIFQYYEKEERGRGNFPDRFSARQFPNYSSELNVNALLLGDSALYLCASSLAGPNSYEQYFGPGTRLTVT.

The CDR3: CASSLGLAGGNEQFF. DNA for the CDR3: TGCGCCAGCAGCTTGGGACTAGCGGGAGGCAATGAGCAGTTCTTC. The chain joins TRBV5-1 to TRBJ2-1; 13 bases match TRBD2. The germline V gene has CDR1 SGHRS and CDR2 YFSETQ. The CDR3 runs to 15 residues. V lost 0 bases and J lost 6; bases outside the gene matches: 0.

This clone was seen a handful of times. The chain has TRBV10-3 and TRBJ2-1; D gene unclear. Germline lookup yields CDR1 ENHRY and CDR2 SYGVKD. The CDR3 is made up of 14 amino acids. Trimming left V 3 bases short and J 0 bases short, with 6 bases between. CDR3 in amino acids: CAISDPSSYNEQFF. The CDR3 DNA reads TGTGCCATCAGTGACCCGAGCTCCTACAATGAGCAGTTCTTC.

The chain uses TRBV7-2 and TRBJ2-7; TRBD2 agrees at 16 bases. V was pared by 2 bases and J by 2 bases, with 6 bases of the junction left unmatched. Germline CDR1 is SGHTA and CDR2 is FQGNSA. CDR3 length: 18 amino acids. The CDR3 DNA follows: TGTGCCAGCAGCTTATTAACCGGGACTAGCGGGAGGGCCTACGAGCAGTACTTC. Encoded protein: CASSLLTGTSGRAYEQYF.

This chain connects TRBV5-1 to TRBJ2-3; 15 nucleotides match TRBD2. With 4 bases clipped from V and 4 bases from J, the junction kept 7 bases outside the gene matches. CDR1 and CDR2 from the germline V gene are SGHRS and YFSETQ. This CDR3 comprises 17 residues. In nucleotides, the CDR3 is TGCGCCAGCAGCCCAGGACTAGCGGGGGGGCCTTCAGATACGCAGTATTTT. It specifies CASSPGLAGGPSDTQYF. Complete variable domain (other parts from reference TRBV5-1 and TRBJ2-3): KAGVTQTPRYLIKTRGQQVTLSCSPISGHRSVSWYQQTPGQGLQFLFEYFSETQRNKGNFPGRFSGRQFSNSRSEMNVSTLELGDSALYLCASSPGLAGGPSDTQYFGPGTRLTVL.

The chain has TRBV7-2 and TRBJ2-5; 12 positions agree with TRBD2. J was trimmed by 4 bases and V by 3 bases; bases with no gene match: 15. Looked up from germline, CDR1 is SGHTA and CDR2 is FQGNSA. The CDR3 covers 19 residues. This chain's CDR3 is CASSFQLAGGTFGAETQYF. In DNA, the CDR3 is TGTGCCAGCAGCTTCCAACTAGCGGGAGGAACGTTCGGGGCAGAGACCCAGTACTTC.

The chain carries TRBV10-3 and TRBJ2-2, with D tentatively TRBD1 (5 bases). Germline V lookup: CDR1 ENHRY, CDR2 SYGVKD. V lost 3 bases and J 4 bases, leaving 12 bases between the germline ends. This CDR3 spans 15 amino acids. The CDR3 DNA sequence: TGTGCCATCAGTGATCAGGGTTCGGGCACCGGGGAGCTGTTTTTT. Protein product: CAISDQGSGTGELFF.

This clone was found a few times. V and J are TRBV11-2 and TRBJ1-1; tentative D call: TRBD1 (6 bases). The CDR3 is made up of 14 amino acids. Trimming cost V 2 bases and J 4 bases, with 11 bases left between them. CDR1 and CDR2 from the germline V gene are SGHAT and FQNNGV. The CDR3 DNA is TGTGCCAGCAGCTTAAGGGGGGGGGTCACTGAAGCTTTCTTT. Translating it yields CASSLRGGVTEAFF.

The chain employs TRBV4-2 and TRBJ2-7, with D perhaps matching TRBD1 (5 bases). Deletions cut 4 bases from V and 4 bases from J, with 11 bases between. Germline V gene data show CDR1 as LGHNA and CDR2 as YNFKEQ. This CDR3 has 13 amino acids. CDR3 bases: TGTGCCAGCAGCCCCCATAGGGGTTACGAGCAGTACTTC. This encodes CASSPHRGYEQYF.

This chain connects TRBV7-2 to TRBJ1-3, with unresolved D. CDR3 length: 15 residues. CDR1 and CDR2 from the germline V gene are SGHTA and FQGNSA. Trimming stripped 6 bases from V and 0 bases from J, with 12 bases between. CDR3 coding DNA: TGTGCCAGCAGTCGAGACTTCAGCTCTGGAAACACCATATATTTT. Amino acids: CASSRDFSSGNTIYF.